The 25 T cell receptor beta chains below come from one sample, sequenced in a study of blood T cell repertoires in COVID-19. This table comes from immunoSEQ multiplex PCR, and its TCRdb copy is limited to in-frame clones, with some not included. The data contain 350,000 to 400,000 clones, about 89% of them seen just once; the ten biggest clones take up around 1.9%. Specimen: PBMCs or T cells enriched from blood (not recorded which). These receptors all come from a man in his forties in a cohort exposed to, infected with or recovered from COVID-19 (not recorded which).

The J gene is TRBJ1-3, the V gene TRBV28; 7 positions agree with TRBD1. V was pared by 4 bases and J by 3 bases, with 18 bases of the junction left unmatched. The V gene's germline CDR1 is MDHEN and CDR2 SYDVKM. There are 19 residues in the CDR3. The CDR3 DNA follows: TGTGCCAGCAGTTACCGTCGGACCGACAGGGCACACCGTGGAAACACCATATATTTT. The encoded protein is CASSYRRTDRAHRGNTIYF.

The chain uses TRBV5-1 and TRBJ2-3, with D unresolved. CDR1 is SGHRS and CDR2 is YFSETQ in the germline V gene. Trimming stripped 7 bases from V and 0 bases from J, with 9 bases between. CDR3 length: 13 amino acids. CDR3 sequence (DNA): TGCGCCAGCGCCCCACAGAGCACAGATACGCAGTATTTT. It encodes CASAPQSTDTQYF. The full variable domain, in which reference TRBV5-1 and TRBJ2-3 provide the parts outside the CDR3, is KAGVTQTPRYLIKTRGQQVTLSCSPISGHRSVSWYQQTPGQGLQFLFEYFSETQRNKGNFPGRFSGRQFSNSRSEMNVSTLELGDSALYLCASAPQSTDTQYFGPGTRLTVL.

V usage is TRBV15 and J usage is TRBJ1-2, with D hard to call. CDR3 size: 15 residues. Germline assignment: CDR1 LNHNV and CDR2 YYDKDF (reference sequence). V was trimmed by 0 bases and J by 4 bases, leaving 12 bases between them. The CDR3 region has the DNA TGTGCCACCAGCAGAGAAAAACGGTCAATCTATGGCTACACCTTC. Its translation is CATSREKRSIYGYTF.

This rearrangement joins TRBV6-5 to TRBJ1-5; 7 bases match TRBD1. Germline loops: CDR1 MNHEY, CDR2 SVGAGI. The CDR3 runs to 14 residues. After removal of 5 bases from V and 5 bases from J, the junction contained 6 bases not matched to a gene. The CDR3 nucleotides are TGTGCCAGCAGTAGCGACAGGGTAGATCAGCCCCAGCATTTT. Translation: CASSSDRVDQPQHF.

J is TRBJ1-4 and V is TRBV4-1; D might be TRBD1 (5 bases). The CDR3 has 14 amino acids. Germline CDR1 MGHRA, CDR2 YSYEKL. V was shortened by 4 bases and J by 3 bases, with 9 bases between the two germline ends. CDR3 residues: CASSRDRSNEKLFF. CDR3 sequence (DNA): TGCGCCAGCAGCCGAGACAGATCTAATGAAAAACTGTTTTTT.

The rearrangement links TRBV30 to TRBJ1-6; TRBD1 agrees at 7 bases. V shed 3 bases and J 9 bases; nucleotides not matched to a gene: 2. Germline V gives CDR1 GTSNPN, CDR2 SVGIG (reference sequence). CDR3 length: 12 amino acids. CDR3 protein: CAWRGQSSPLHF. The CDR3 bases are TGTGCCTGGAGGGGACAGTCTTCACCCCTCCACTTT.

A note on this clone: Germline and junction disagree at one end, which may indicate a read error. The chain combines TRBV28 with TRBJ1-4; D possibly corresponds to TRBD1 (5 bases). The CDR3 consists of 13 residues. Germline CDR1 and CDR2: MDHEN and SYDVKM. The CDR3 DNA sequence: TGTGTTACAGGCCAGGGCGGTAATCAAAAACTGTTTTTT. It translates to CVTGQGGNQKLFF.

The chain links TRBV6-6 to TRBJ2-2; 7 bases map to TRBD1. Germline values: CDR1 MNHNY, CDR2 SVGAGI (reference sequence). The CDR3 sequence is 14 residues long. The ends lost 7 bases at V and 6 bases at J; junction bases unmatched: 8. CDR3 in DNA: TGTGCCAGCACCTCGACAGGGCAACCCGGGGAGCTGTTTTTT. Its protein is CASTSTGQPGELFF.

The chain carries TRBV7-2 and TRBJ2-1; a weak D match, TRBD2 (5 bases). From germline, CDR1 is SGHTA and CDR2 FQGNSA. V was clipped by 3 bases and J by 4 bases, with 13 bases between them. This CDR3 comprises 15 residues. The CDR3 is CASSFALDSYNEQFF. CDR3 coding DNA: TGTGCCAGCAGCTTTGCACTAGATTCTTACAATGAGCAGTTCTTC.

This chain joins TRBV5-1 and TRBJ2-1; TRBD2 matches 11 bases. Germline assignment: CDR1 SGHRS and CDR2 YFSETQ. CDR3 length: 15 residues. V dropped 3 bases and J dropped 7; count of bases not matched to a gene: 6. The CDR3 loop reads CASSSTSGRGNEQFF. The CDR3 DNA sequence: TGCGCCAGCAGCTCCACTAGCGGGAGAGGGAATGAGCAGTTCTTC. Drawing the rest from reference TRBV5-1 and TRBJ2-1, the complete variable domain is KAGVTQTPRYLIKTRGQQVTLSCSPISGHRSVSWYQQTPGQGLQFLFEYFSETQRNKGNFPGRFSGRQFSNSRSEMNVSTLELGDSALYLCASSSTSGRGNEQFFGPGTRLTVL.

The chain joins TRBV24-1 to TRBJ1-2; 8 positions agree with TRBD1. Germline V gene sequence: CDR1 KGHDR, CDR2 SFDVKD. V gave up 2 bases and J gave up 7 bases; unmatched junction bases: 8. This CDR3 contains 15 residues. The CDR3 reads CATSDSGQGRSGYTF. CDR3 sequence (DNA): TGTGCCACCAGTGATTCTGGACAGGGAAGAAGTGGCTACACCTTC.

V usage is TRBV21-1 and J usage is TRBJ2-3; the table names TRBD1, a call not compared with the DNA. TRBV21-1 is tagged as a pseudogene. This CDR3 is built from 20 residues. The CDR3: CASSRETGEASRPPTDTQYF. For the CDR3, the DNA is TGTGCCAGCAGCAGAGAGACAGGGGAAGCTAGCAGACCCCCCACAGATACGCAGTATTTT.

There are a few counts of this clone. This chain connects TRBV7-8 to TRBJ2-3, with TRBD2 matching over 7 bases. The CDR3 runs 15 residues. The V gene's germline CDR1 is SGHVS and CDR2 FQNEAQ. V lost 3 bases, J lost 2 bases, and 5 bases stayed unmatched. The CDR3 DNA reads TGTGCCAGCAGCTTTTACCGGGAGGACACAGATACGCAGTATTTT. Residues: CASSFYREDTDTQYF. The full variable domain, completed using reference TRBV7-8 and TRBJ2-3, is GAGVSQSPRYKVAKRGQDVALRCDPISGHVSLFWYQQALGQGPEFLTYFQNEAQLDKSGLPSDRFFAERPEGSVSTLKIQRTQQEDSAVYLCASSFYREDTDTQYFGPGTRLTVL.

The CDR3 spells CASTKQGAPSQSNQPQHF. In DNA, the CDR3 is TGTGCCAGTACTAAACAGGGGGCTCCCTCGCAAAGCAATCAGCCCCAGCATTTT. The chain links TRBV19 to TRBJ1-5; TRBD1 aligns across 9 bases. J was trimmed by 1 base and V by 7 bases; bases with no gene match: 14. The V gene's germline CDR1 is LNHDA and CDR2 SQIVND (reference sequence). CDR3 length: 18 residues.

The gene calls are TRBV11-3 and TRBJ2-1, with 9 bases that match TRBD2. The J segment lost 7 bases and the V segment lost 0 bases, leaving 7 bases of the junction unmatched. Germline V gives CDR1 SGHNT, CDR2 YENEEA. This CDR3 region has 16 residues. The CDR3 DNA reads TGTGCCAGCAGCTTAGATGGTAGCGGGAGTGGTAATGAGCAGTTCTTC. Translated, it gives CASSLDGSGSGNEQFF.

This chain joins TRBV5-1 and TRBJ2-2; TRBD2 matches at 14 bases. Trimming cost V 4 bases and J 4 bases; bases outside gene matches: 9. This CDR3 spans 18 amino acids. CDR1 is SGHRS and CDR2 is YFSETQ in the germline V gene. CDR3 in amino acids: CASSPGLAGGPGTGELFF. CDR3 coding DNA: TGCGCCAGCAGCCCAGGACTAGCGGGAGGCCCGGGCACCGGGGAGCTGTTTTTT.

CDR3 sequence (DNA): TGCGCCAGCAGCTTGGCGCGCGGGAGTGCCGGGGAGCTGTTTTTT. Amino acid sequence: CASSLARGSAGELFF. The chain links TRBV5-1 to TRBJ2-2, with 7 bases lining up with TRBD2. V gave up 0 bases and J gave up 6 bases; unmatched junction bases: 5. This CDR3 spans 15 amino acids. From germline, CDR1 is SGHRS and CDR2 YFSETQ.

This chain connects TRBV30 to TRBJ2-7, with D uncertain. The germline V gene encodes CDR1 GTSNPN and CDR2 SVGIG (reference sequence). V lost 0 bases, J lost 6 bases, and 6 bases lay in between. CDR3 length: 11 residues. CDR3 residues: CAWSVLAEQYF. CDR3 in DNA: TGTGCCTGGAGTGTACTTGCCGAGCAGTACTTC.

The chain uses TRBV18 and TRBJ2-3; D remains ambiguous. Per the germline V gene, CDR1 is KGHSH and CDR2 is LQKENI. CDR3 size: 16 residues. Trimming took 0 bases from V and 0 from J, leaving 10 bases between them. The CDR3 region has the DNA TGTGCCAGCTCACCACCGCAAGCGACTAGCACAGATACGCAGTATTTT. Protein: CASSPPQATSTDTQYF.

The chain uses TRBV3-1 (or the pseudogene TRBV3-2) and TRBJ2-3, with D possibly matching TRBD2 (7 bases). V lost 1 base and J lost 5, with 13 bases in between. This CDR3 contains 15 residues. From germline, CDR1 is LGHDT and CDR2 YNNKEL (reference sequence). The CDR3 is CASSQGGASGDTQYF. The CDR3 region has the DNA TGTGCCAGCAGCCAAGGGGGGGCTAGCGGAGATACGCAGTATTTT.

Regarding this clone: One junction end disagrees with the germline gene, perhaps due to a read error. This sequence joins TRBV5-1 and TRBJ2-7; D is perhaps TRBD1 (6 bases). The CDR3 is 14 amino acids. CDR1 and CDR2 (germline): SGHRS, YFSETQ. The CDR3, as DNA: TGCGCCACCAGCCCGATTCCACAGGGTTCCGAGCAGTACTTC. It yields the protein CATSPIPQGSEQYF.

The chain recombines TRBV2 with TRBJ2-1; 7 positions match TRBD1. Germline V gene lookup returns CDR1 SNHLY and CDR2 FYNNEI. V dropped 6 bases and J dropped 0; count of bases not matched to a gene: 2. The CDR3 is 14 residues long. CDR3 region: CASRGQSSYNEQFF. The CDR3 nucleotides read TGTGCCAGCAGGGGACAGAGCTCCTACAATGAGCAGTTCTTC.

CDR3 nucleotide sequence: TGTGCCGGTCGGGGGACAGATCAAGAGACCCAGTACTTC. The encoded protein is CAGRGTDQETQYF. The V and J genes are TRBV28 and TRBJ2-5, with D perhaps TRBD1 (7 bases). The CDR3 is made up of 13 amino acids. Trimming removed 11 bases from V and 2 bases from J, with 15 bases in between. Germline V gene lookup returns CDR1 MDHEN and CDR2 SYDVKM.

The chain couples TRBV5-1 to TRBJ1-5, with 7 bases that match TRBD1. The CDR3 totals 15 residues. Germline V lookup: CDR1 SGHRS, CDR2 YFSETQ. J was trimmed by 0 bases and V by 4 bases; bases with no gene match: 4. This CDR3 is CASSPGTVSNQPQHF. CDR3 bases: TGCGCCAGCAGCCCGGGGACAGTTAGCAATCAGCCCCAGCATTTT.

This chain connects TRBV3-1 (or the pseudogene TRBV3-2) to TRBJ1-2; D might be TRBD1 (6 bases). Germline CDR1 is LGHDT and CDR2 is YNNKEL (reference sequence). The CDR3 has 15 residues. Trimming took off 7 bases at V and 4 bases at J, with 19 bases between the two ends. The chain's CDR3 is CASNNHPPGAYGYTF. DNA of the CDR3: TGTGCCAGCAACAATCACCCACCAGGGGCCTATGGCTACACCTTC.